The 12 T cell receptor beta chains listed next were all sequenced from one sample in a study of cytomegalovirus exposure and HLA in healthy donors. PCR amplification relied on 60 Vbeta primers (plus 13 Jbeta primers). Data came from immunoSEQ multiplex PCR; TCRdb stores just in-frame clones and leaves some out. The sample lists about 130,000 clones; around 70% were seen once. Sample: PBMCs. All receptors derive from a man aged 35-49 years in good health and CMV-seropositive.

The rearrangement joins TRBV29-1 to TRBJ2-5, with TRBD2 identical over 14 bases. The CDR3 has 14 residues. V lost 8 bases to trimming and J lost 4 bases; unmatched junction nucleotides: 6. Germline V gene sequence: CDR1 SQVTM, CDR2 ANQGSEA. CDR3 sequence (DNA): TGCAGCCTCACAGGACTAGCGGGAGGAGAGACCCAGTACTTC. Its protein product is CSLTGLAGGETQYF.

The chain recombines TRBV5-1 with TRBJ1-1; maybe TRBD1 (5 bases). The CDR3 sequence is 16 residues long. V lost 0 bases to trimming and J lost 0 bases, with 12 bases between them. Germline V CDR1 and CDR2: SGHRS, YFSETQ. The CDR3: CASSLGQGLMNTEAFF. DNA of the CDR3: TGCGCCAGCAGCTTGGGGCAGGGACTAATGAACACTGAAGCTTTCTTT.

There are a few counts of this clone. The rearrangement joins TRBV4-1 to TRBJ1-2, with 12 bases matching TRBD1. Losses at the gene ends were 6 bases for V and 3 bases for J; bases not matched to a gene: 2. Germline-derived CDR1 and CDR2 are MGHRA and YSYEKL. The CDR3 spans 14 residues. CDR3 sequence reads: CASRGQGADYGYTF. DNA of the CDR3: TGCGCCAGCAGGGGACAGGGGGCAGACTATGGCTACACCTTC.

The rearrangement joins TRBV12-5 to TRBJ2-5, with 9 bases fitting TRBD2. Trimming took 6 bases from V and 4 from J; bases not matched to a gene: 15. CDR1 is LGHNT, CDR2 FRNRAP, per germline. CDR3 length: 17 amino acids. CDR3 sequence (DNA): TGTGCTAGTGGACCCGCGGGGGGGTGGGGGTTAGGAGAGACCCAGTACTTC. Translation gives CASGPAGGWGLGETQYF.

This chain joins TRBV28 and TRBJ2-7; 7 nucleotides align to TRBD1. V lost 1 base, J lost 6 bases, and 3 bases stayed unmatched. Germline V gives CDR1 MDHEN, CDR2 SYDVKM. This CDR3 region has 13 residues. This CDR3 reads CASSLLAGGEQYF. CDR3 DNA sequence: TGTGCCAGCAGTTTATTGGCAGGGGGCGAGCAGTACTTC.

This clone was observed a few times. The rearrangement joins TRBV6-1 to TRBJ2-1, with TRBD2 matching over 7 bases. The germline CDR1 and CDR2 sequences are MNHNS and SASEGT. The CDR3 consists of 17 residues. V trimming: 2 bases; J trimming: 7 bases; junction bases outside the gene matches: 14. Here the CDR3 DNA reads TGTGCCAGCAGTGAAAGGCCGACTAGCCCCACCTTGAATGAGCAGTTCTTC. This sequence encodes CASSERPTSPTLNEQFF.

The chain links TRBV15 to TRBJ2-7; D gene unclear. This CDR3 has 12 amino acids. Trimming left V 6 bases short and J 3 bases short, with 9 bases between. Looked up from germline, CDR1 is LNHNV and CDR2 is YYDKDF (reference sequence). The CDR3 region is CATSSPGYEQYF. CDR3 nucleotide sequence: TGTGCCACCAGTTCCCCGGGCTACGAGCAGTACTTC.

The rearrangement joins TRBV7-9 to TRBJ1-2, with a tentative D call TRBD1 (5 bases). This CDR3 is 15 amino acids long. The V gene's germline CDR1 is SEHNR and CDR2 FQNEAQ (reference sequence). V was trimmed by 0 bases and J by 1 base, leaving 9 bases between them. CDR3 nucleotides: TGTGCCAGCAGCTTAGCAGGGGTTAATAACTATGGCTACACCTTC. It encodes CASSLAGVNNYGYTF. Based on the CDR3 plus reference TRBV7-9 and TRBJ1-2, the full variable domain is DTGVSQNPRHKITKRGQNVTFRCDPISEHNRLYWYRQTLGQGPEFLTYFQNEAQLEKSRLLSDRFSAERPKGSFSTLEIQRTEQGDSAMYLCASSLAGVNNYGYTFGSGTRLTVV.

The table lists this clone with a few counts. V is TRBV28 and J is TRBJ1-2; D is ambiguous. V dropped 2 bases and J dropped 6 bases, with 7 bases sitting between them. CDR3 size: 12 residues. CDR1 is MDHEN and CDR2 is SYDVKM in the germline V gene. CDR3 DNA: TGTGCCAGCAGTTTAGACGAGGATGGCTACACCTTC. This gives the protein CASSLDEDGYTF.

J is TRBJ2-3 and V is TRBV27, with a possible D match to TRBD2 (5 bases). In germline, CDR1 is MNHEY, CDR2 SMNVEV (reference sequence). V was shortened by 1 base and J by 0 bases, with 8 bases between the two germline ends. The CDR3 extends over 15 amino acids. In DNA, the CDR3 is TGTGCCAGCAGTTTATGGCGGACTAGCACAGATACGCAGTATTTT. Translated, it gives CASSLWRTSTDTQYF.

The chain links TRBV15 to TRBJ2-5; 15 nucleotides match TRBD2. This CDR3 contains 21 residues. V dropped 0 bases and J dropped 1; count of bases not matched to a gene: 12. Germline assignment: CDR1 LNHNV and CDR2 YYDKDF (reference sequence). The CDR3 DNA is TGTGCCACCAGCAGAGAGAGGCCCCGGACTAGCGGGGGGGTCCTCCAAGAGACCCAGTACTTC. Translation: CATSRERPRTSGGVLQETQYF. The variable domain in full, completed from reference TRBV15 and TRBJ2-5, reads DAMVIQNPRYQVTQFGKPVTLSCSQTLNHNVMYWYQQKSSQAPKLLFHYYDKDFNNEADTPDNFQSRRPNTSFCFLDIRSPGLGDTAMYLCATSRERPRTSGGVLQETQYFGPGTRLLVL.

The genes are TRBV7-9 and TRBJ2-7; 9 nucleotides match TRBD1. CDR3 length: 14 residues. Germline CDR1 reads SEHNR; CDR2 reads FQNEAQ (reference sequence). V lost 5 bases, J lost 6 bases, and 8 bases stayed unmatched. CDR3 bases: TGTGCCAGCAGCCCGGACAGGGGAGGGACCGAGCAGTACTTC. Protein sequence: CASSPDRGGTEQYF.